These T cell receptor beta chains were read from a single sample in a study of identical twins. Via MiXCR, TCRdb re-called the 5' RACE reads, giving one row per CDR3 protein. Of fewer than 450,000 distinct CDR3 sequences detected, roughly 9% appear once; the ten largest clones hold roughly 8.9%. The sample consisted of naive T cells sorted from blood. These receptors came from a woman between 45 and 60 years old in good health. CDR3s include the opening cysteine and the closing phenylalanine or tryptophan. D genes are given only for firm matches. Some rows mark clone size as missing; the rest say once, few, many or name a class of expanded clone.

size: many
D: .
J: TRBJ2-1
V: TRBV3-1
CDR3: CASSQGVLNNEQFF
DNA: TGTGCCAGCAGCCAAGGGGTCTTGAACAATGAGCAGTTCTTC

size: .
D: TRBD2
J: TRBJ2-3
V: TRBV2
CDR3: CASSASGLTDTQYF
DNA: TGTGCCAGCAGCGCTAGCGGACTCACAGATACGCAGTATTTT

size: few
D: TRBD2
J: TRBJ2-3
V: TRBV5-1
CDR3: CASSLEREGDTQYF
DNA: TGCGCCAGCAGCTTGGAGCGGGAGGGGGATACGCAGTATTTT

size: few
D: TRBD2
J: TRBJ2-1
V: TRBV7-3
CDR3: CASSLKTSGRIINEQFF
DNA: TGTGCCAGCAGCTTAAAGACTAGCGGGAGGATCATCAATGAGCAGTTCTTC

size: .
D: .
J: TRBJ1-2
V: TRBV12-3/TRBV12-4
CDR3: CASSLGRVGYTF
DNA: TGTGCCAGCAGTTTAGGGAGGGTAGGCTACACCTTC

size: few
D: .
J: TRBJ2-6
V: TRBV12-3/TRBV12-4
CDR3: CAVPRTPLSSGANVLTF
DNA: TGTGCCGTCCCGCGGACTCCTCTAAGCTCTGGGGCCAACGTCCTGACTTTC

size: few
D: TRBD1
J: TRBJ2-2
V: TRBV7-6
CDR3: CASTHRGPGELFF
DNA: TGTGCCAGCACCCACAGGGGCCCCGGGGAGCTGTTTTTT

size: .
D: .
J: TRBJ2-3
V: TRBV27
CDR3: CASSFATRGTQYF
DNA: TGTGCCAGCAGTTTTGCGACTAGGGGTACGCAGTATTTT

size: .
D: .
J: TRBJ2-7
V: TRBV6-5
CDR3: CASSRPSIGGRFYEQYF
DNA: TGTGCCAGCAGTCGCCCCTCCATAGGGGGGAGGTTCTACGAGCAGTACTTC

size: many
D: .
J: TRBJ2-2
V: TRBV12-3/TRBV12-4
CDR3: CASTRGLLDTGELFF
DNA: TGTGCCAGCACCAGAGGACTACTCGACACCGGGGAGCTGTTTTTT

size: .
D: .
J: TRBJ2-3
V: TRBV7-8
CDR3: CASSLYEVTDTQYF
DNA: TGTGCCAGCAGCTTATATGAGGTCACAGATACGCAGTATTTT

size: few
D: TRBD2
J: TRBJ2-1
V: TRBV4-1
CDR3: CASSQATSARSSYNEQFF
DNA: TGCGCCAGCAGCCAGGCTACTAGCGCCCGTAGCTCCTACAATGAGCAGTTCTTC

size: few
D: .
J: TRBJ2-3
V: TRBV11-3
CDR3: CASNARDTQYF
DNA: TGTGCCAGCAACGCCCGGGATACGCAGTATTTT

size: .
D: .
J: TRBJ2-4
V: TRBV12-3/TRBV12-4
CDR3: CASSQAGATLRNIQYF
DNA: TGTGCCAGCAGCCAGGCAGGGGCCACGCTTAGAAACATTCAGTACTTC

size: few
D: TRBD1
J: TRBJ1-4
V: TRBV12-3/TRBV12-4
CDR3: CASSRYRGNEKLFF
DNA: TGTGCCAGCAGCCGCTACAGGGGAAATGAAAAACTGTTTTTT

size: few
D: TRBD2
J: TRBJ2-1
V: TRBV7-2
CDR3: CASSQRTSGNNEQFF
DNA: TGTGCCAGCAGCCAAAGGACTAGCGGGAACAATGAGCAGTTCTTC

size: many
D: TRBD2
J: TRBJ2-3
V: TRBV6-5
CDR3: CASSLSGSSADTQYF
DNA: TGTGCCAGCAGCCTTAGCGGGTCCTCCGCAGATACGCAGTATTTT

size: many
D: .
J: TRBJ2-3
V: TRBV4-2
CDR3: CASSQEASVIDTQYF
DNA: TGTGCCAGCAGCCAAGAAGCCAGCGTCATAGATACGCAGTATTTT

size: few
D: .
J: TRBJ2-3
V: TRBV5-6
CDR3: CASSYSRPDTQYF
DNA: TGTGCCAGCAGTTACAGTCGACCAGATACGCAGTATTTT

size: .
D: TRBD2
J: TRBJ2-1
V: TRBV27
CDR3: CASSLGLAGEGWFF
DNA: TGTGCCAGCAGTTTAGGGCTAGCGGGAGAAGGTTGGTTCTTC

size: few
D: .
J: TRBJ2-6
V: TRBV3-1
CDR3: CASSRMTGPFSGANVLTF
DNA: TGTGCCAGCAGCCGCATGACGGGCCCGTTTTCTGGGGCCAACGTCCTGACTTTC

size: .
D: .
J: TRBJ2-5
V: TRBV21-1
CDR3: CANRGRPQETQYF
DNA: TGTGCCAATCGTGGCAGGCCCCAAGAGACCCAGTACTTC

size: once
D: .
J: TRBJ2-1
V: TRBV20-1
CDR3: CSAQGRGDEQFF
DNA: TGCAGTGCCCAGGGGCGAGGAGACGAGCAGTTCTTC

size: few
D: .
J: TRBJ1-5
V: TRBV6-1
CDR3: CASSEVGPSYPNQPQHF
DNA: TGTGCCAGCAGTGAAGTAGGGCCGTCTTACCCCAATCAGCCCCAGCATTTT

size: few
D: .
J: TRBJ2-7
V: TRBV20-1
CDR3: CSVRGAGEQYF
DNA: TGCAGTGTCCGGGGGGCCGGCGAGCAGTACTTC

size: many
D: .
J: TRBJ2-1
V: TRBV9
CDR3: CASSASALGGSEQFF
DNA: TGTGCCAGCAGCGCCTCCGCTCTAGGGGGAAGTGAGCAGTTCTTC

size: .
D: .
J: TRBJ2-4
V: TRBV4-1
CDR3: CASREVAKNIQYF
DNA: TGCGCCAGCAGAGAGGTAGCCAAAAACATTCAGTACTTC

size: few
D: TRBD2
J: TRBJ2-1
V: TRBV6-6
CDR3: CASSYSVFAGGKNGEQFF
DNA: TGTGCCAGCAGTTACTCCGTGTTTGCGGGAGGGAAAAACGGTGAGCAGTTCTTC

size: .
D: .
J: TRBJ2-6
V: TRBV7-9
CDR3: CASSGANVLTF
DNA: TGTGCCTCCTCTGGGGCCAACGTCCTGACTTTC

size: many
D: TRBD2
J: TRBJ2-1
V: TRBV20-1
CDR3: CSALMSGVYEQFF
DNA: TGCAGTGCTCTCATGAGCGGGGTTTATGAGCAGTTCTTC

size: .
D: TRBD1
J: TRBJ2-1
V: TRBV5-1
CDR3: CASSFTGGGYNEQFF
DNA: TGCGCCAGCAGCTTCACAGGGGGCGGCTACAATGAGCAGTTCTTC

size: .
D: TRBD1
J: TRBJ2-1
V: TRBV20-1
CDR3: CGAGTGVDNEQFF
DNA: TGCGGTGCCGGGACAGGGGTTGACAATGAGCAGTTCTTC

size: once
D: .
J: TRBJ2-2
V: TRBV7-6
CDR3: CASSLQLTNTGELFF
DNA: TGTGCCAGCAGCTTACAACTAACAAACACCGGGGAGCTGTTTTTT

size: .
D: .
J: TRBJ1-3
V: TRBV20-1
CDR3: CSASRVPGRGNTIYF
DNA: TGCAGTGCTAGTCGGGTACCAGGACGAGGAAACACCATATATTTT

size: few
D: TRBD2
J: TRBJ2-3
V: TRBV2
CDR3: CASASGHVSTDTQYF
DNA: TGTGCCAGTGCTAGCGGGCACGTTAGCACAGATACGCAGTATTTT

size: few
D: .
J: TRBJ2-3
V: TRBV29-1
CDR3: CSVEDFWTASTDTQYF
DNA: TGCAGCGTTGAAGATTTTTGGACGGCTAGCACAGATACGCAGTATTTT

size: .
D: .
J: TRBJ2-2
V: TRBV7-2
CDR3: CASSPRLDYTGELFF
DNA: TGTGCCAGCAGCCCCAGACTAGACTACACCGGGGAGCTGTTTTTT

size: .
D: .
J: TRBJ1-3
V: TRBV12-3/TRBV12-4
CDR3: CASSFGRSGNTIYF
DNA: TGTGCCAGCAGTTTCGGCCGATCTGGAAACACCATATATTTT

size: .
D: .
J: TRBJ2-3
V: TRBV9
CDR3: CASSVRQDGTDTQYF
DNA: TGTGCCAGCAGCGTAAGGCAGGACGGCACAGATACGCAGTATTTT

size: many
D: .
J: TRBJ2-1
V: TRBV7-2
CDR3: CASSLVLPRSNEQFF
DNA: TGTGCCAGCAGCTTAGTTCTCCCACGAAGCAATGAGCAGTTCTTC

size: few
D: TRBD2
J: TRBJ2-7
V: TRBV6-5
CDR3: CASSYNSGSPHEQYF
DNA: TGTGCCAGCAGTTACAATAGCGGGAGTCCGCACGAGCAGTACTTC

size: .
D: TRBD2
J: TRBJ2-3
V: TRBV27
CDR3: CASSPLAGVKNTDTQYF
DNA: TGTGCCAGCAGTCCCCTAGCGGGAGTGAAGAACACAGATACGCAGTATTTT

size: .
D: .
J: TRBJ2-1
V: TRBV6-5
CDR3: CASSYSNQRNEQFF
DNA: TGTGCCAGCAGTTACTCGAACCAGCGGAATGAGCAGTTCTTC

size: .
D: .
J: TRBJ2-6
V: TRBV28
CDR3: CASSSPGKSGANVLTF
DNA: TGTGCCAGCAGTTCCCCCGGGAAATCTGGGGCCAACGTCCTGACTTTC

size: few
D: TRBD2
J: TRBJ2-2
V: TRBV27
CDR3: CASSSGGGHTGELFF
DNA: TGTGCCAGCAGCTCCGGGGGGGGACACACCGGGGAGCTGTTTTTT

size: .
D: TRBD2
J: TRBJ2-1
V: TRBV20-1
CDR3: CSARALMAGGPQDEQFF
DNA: TGCAGTGCTAGAGCGCTTATGGCGGGAGGGCCTCAAGATGAGCAGTTCTTC

size: .
D: TRBD1
J: TRBJ2-1
V: TRBV5-1
CDR3: CASSRDRGDNEQFF
DNA: TGCGCCAGCAGCCGGGACAGGGGAGATAATGAGCAGTTCTTC

size: .
D: .
J: TRBJ2-3
V: TRBV6-5
CDR3: CASNDLAGTDTQYF
DNA: TGTGCCAGCAATGACTTAGCGGGCACAGATACGCAGTATTTT

size: few
D: .
J: TRBJ2-4
V: TRBV21-1
CDR3: CASSKGRRLAKNIQYF
DNA: TGTGCCAGCAGCAAAGGCCGACGGCTAGCCAAAAACATTCAGTACTTC

size: many
D: .
J: TRBJ2-3
V: TRBV5-1
CDR3: CASSLDLSSTQYF
DNA: TGCGCCAGCAGCTTGGATTTGAGCAGTACGCAGTATTTT

size: few
D: TRBD1
J: TRBJ2-1
V: TRBV2
CDR3: CASTEGALREQFF
DNA: TGTGCCAGCACCGAGGGGGCTCTCCGTGAGCAGTTCTTC

size: few
D: .
J: TRBJ2-7
V: TRBV25-1
CDR3: CASSEFGGRRAYEQYF
DNA: TGTGCCAGCAGTGAATTTGGGGGGCGCAGGGCCTACGAGCAGTACTTC

size: few
D: .
J: TRBJ2-5
V: TRBV5-1
CDR3: CASSPALVGETQYF
DNA: TGCGCCAGCAGTCCCGCCTTAGTGGGAGAGACCCAGTACTTC

size: few
D: .
J: TRBJ1-4
V: TRBV4-1
CDR3: CASSQDGRNNEKLFF
DNA: TGCGCCAGCAGCCAAGACGGGCGTAATAATGAAAAACTGTTTTTT

size: .
D: .
J: TRBJ2-5
V: TRBV6-5
CDR3: CASSYQEGEETQYF
DNA: TGTGCCAGCAGTTACCAGGAGGGGGAAGAGACCCAGTACTTC

size: few
D: TRBD2
J: TRBJ2-3
V: TRBV29-1
CDR3: CSVELTGGKGDTQYF
DNA: TGCAGCGTTGAACTTACGGGAGGGAAGGGAGATACGCAGTATTTT

size: many
D: .
J: TRBJ1-5
V: TRBV12-3/TRBV12-4
CDR3: CASIFTGWGTSNQPQHF
DNA: TGTGCCAGCATCTTCACAGGGTGGGGAACTAGCAATCAGCCCCAGCATTTT

size: .
D: .
J: TRBJ1-4
V: TRBV10-2
CDR3: CASSEKRGRDEKLFF
DNA: TGCGCCAGCAGTGAGAAACGGGGGCGGGATGAAAAACTGTTTTTT

size: few
D: TRBD1
J: TRBJ1-2
V: TRBV6-1
CDR3: CASSAWDSGYTF
DNA: TGTGCCAGCAGTGCCTGGGACAGTGGCTACACCTTC